The 27 T cell receptor beta chains below all came from one sample that was sequenced in a study of glioma-infiltrating T cells. TCR alpha and beta CDR3 regions were amplified from RNA using iRepertoire nested multiplex PCR. TCRdb re-called the multiplex PCR reads through MiXCR, storing one row per CDR3 protein. The sample shows about 190,000 distinct CDR3 sequences, over 25% of them seen only once. What was sequenced was glioma tissue, nonneoplastic brain tissue, or PBMCs (not recorded which). Receptors originate from a human donor with low-grade glioma or glioblastoma, undergoing nonglioma brain surgery, or in good health (not recorded which).

With regard to this clonotype: One junction end does not reproduce the germline sequence, and a read error may be involved. The V call is TRBV19, the J call TRBJ1-1; possibly TRBD1 for D (5 bases). The CDR3 spans 15 residues. The V gene's germline CDR1 is LNHDA and CDR2 SQIVND (reference sequence). The CDR3 is CASSIASEGRTEAYF. The CDR3 DNA reads TGTGCCAGTAGTATAGCATCTGAGGGGCGAACTGAAGCTTACTTT.

Comment on this clonotype: A much larger clonotype is one base distant, so this may be a read error. V gene TRBV5-1 combines with J gene TRBJ2-3; 9 nucleotides line up with TRBD2. The CDR3 contains 16 residues. Germline values: CDR1 SGHRS, CDR2 YFSETQ. This chain's CDR3 is CASSLRAGGPTGTQYF. The CDR3 region has the DNA TGCGCCAGCAGCCTTAGAGCGGGAGGCCCCACAGGTACGCAGTATTTT.

This sequence joins TRBV29-1 and TRBJ2-7; D gene ambiguous. The germline V and J ends were trimmed by 5 bases and 4 bases, with 15 bases remaining between them. Germline V CDR1 and CDR2: SQVTM, ANQGSEA. CDR3 length: 13 residues. The CDR3 nucleotides read TGCAGCGTTCTTAGAGAGGCTCCATACGAGCAGTACTTC. It specifies CSVLREAPYEQYF.

This clonotype was seen only a few times. The rearrangement joins TRBV7-2 to TRBJ2-3; either TRBD1 or TRBD2 may supply D (6 bases each). The CDR3 is made up of 15 amino acids. Germline V lookup: CDR1 SGHTA, CDR2 FQGNSA. The V and J ends lost 2 bases and 2 bases respectively, with 11 bases between them. The CDR3 DNA reads TGTGCCAGCAGCTTACAATCGGGGGCCACAGATACGCAGTATTTT. Its protein is CASSLQSGATDTQYF.

There are many counts of this clonotype. The gene calls are TRBV2 and TRBJ1-5, with 7 bases matching TRBD1. CDR1 and CDR2 (germline): SNHLY, FYNNEI. Trimming cost V 5 bases and J 4 bases; bases outside gene matches: 5. The CDR3 has 14 amino acids. CDR3 nucleotides: TGTGCCAGCAGTCGCGGACAGGCTAATCAGCCCCAGCATTTT. It yields the protein CASSRGQANQPQHF.

This clonotype was detected many times. V gene TRBV5-8 combines with J gene TRBJ1-1; perhaps TRBD1 as D (6 bases). Trimming removed 1 base from V and 3 bases from J, with 10 bases in between. CDR3 size: 14 residues. In germline, CDR1 is SGHTS, CDR2 YDEGEE. The CDR3 sequence: CASSLHRAHTEAFF. DNA of the CDR3: TGTGCCAGCAGCTTGCACAGGGCACACACTGAAGCTTTCTTT.

Worth noting for this clonotype: One base away lies a much larger clone, so this may be a sequencing read error. This chain connects TRBV7-9 to TRBJ2-7; 10 bases fit TRBD2. V shed 5 bases, J shed 7 bases, and the junction held 17 bases outside the gene matches. Germline V lookup: CDR1 SEHNR, CDR2 FQNEAQ (reference sequence). This CDR3 has 17 residues. The CDR3 DNA reads as TGTGCCAGCAGCCCCCTCCTCTCTAGCGGGAGATCCGGGGAGCAGTACTTC. Translating it yields CASSPLLSSGRSGEQYF.

This clonotype was seen a handful of times. The chain joins TRBV20-1 to TRBJ2-5, with D tentatively TRBD2 (6 bases). Trimming removed 1 base from V and 1 base from J, with 10 bases in between. Germline V gene sequence: CDR1 DFQATT, CDR2 SNEGSKA (reference sequence). The CDR3 is made up of 14 amino acids. The CDR3: CSARVLATQETQYF. As DNA, the CDR3 is TGCAGTGCTAGAGTCCTAGCGACCCAAGAGACCCAGTACTTC.

This clonotype was counted ten times or more. The gene calls are TRBV25-1 and TRBJ1-1; D is ambiguous. Germline V gives CDR1 MGHDK, CDR2 SYGVNS. The germline V and J ends were trimmed by 2 bases and 1 base, with 11 bases remaining between them. This CDR3 is 15 amino acids long. The CDR3 nucleotides read TGTGCCAGCAGTGAAGACTCGGCAGCGAACACTGAAGCTTTCTTT. Encoded protein: CASSEDSAANTEAFF.

The chain links TRBV10-3 to TRBJ1-5, with 10 bases that match TRBD1. Germline V gives CDR1 ENHRY, CDR2 SYGVKD. V lost 2 bases, J lost 0 bases, and 4 bases stayed unmatched. CDR3 length equals 17 residues. The DNA for the CDR3 is TGTGCCATCAGTGAGCCCGGGACAGGGGATAGCAATCAGCCCCAGCATTTT. Encoded protein: CAISEPGTGDSNQPQHF.

This clonotype was seen once. Just one base apart from a much larger clone, this may be a read error. No conserved phenylalanine or tryptophan is present at the end of the CDR3, so a read error is the likely explanation. The CDR3 spells CASSLGLANNEQFL. CDR3 DNA sequence: TGCGCCAGCAGCTTGGGACTAGCCAACAATGAGCAGTTCTTG. The chain recombines TRBV5-1 with TRBJ2-1, with 7 bases that match TRBD2. J was trimmed by 5 bases and V by 0 bases; bases with no gene match: 2. Germline-derived CDR1 and CDR2 are SGHRS and YFSETQ. This CDR3 comprises 14 residues.

This chain uses TRBV7-3 with TRBJ2-1, with 11 bases lining up with TRBD2. Germline CDR1 reads SGHTA; CDR2 reads FQGTGA. This CDR3 region has 15 residues. The V and J ends lost 5 bases and 6 bases, in that order; junction bases with no gene match: 6. CDR3 amino acids: CASSQVAGGFNEQFF. The CDR3 DNA reads as TGTGCCAGCAGCCAAGTAGCGGGAGGGTTCAATGAGCAGTTCTTC.

A word on this clonotype: One base away lies a much larger clone, so this may be a sequencing read error. Given the absence of the conserved phenylalanine or tryptophan at the CDR3 end, a read error is likely. This chain connects TRBV29-1 to TRBJ1-2, with TRBD1 as a possible D gene (6 bases). The V end was cut by 7 bases, the J end by 0 bases, with 18 bases between. The germline V gene has CDR1 SQVTM and CDR2 ANQGSEA. This CDR3 comprises 15 residues. In DNA form, the CDR3 reads TGCAGCGCTGACACCCGACAGGCCTCTAACTATGGCTACACCTTA. This sequence encodes CSADTRQASNYGYTL.

This clonotype was recorded at least ten times. CDR3 amino acids: CASTGGLGTDTQYF. The CDR3 DNA reads TGTGCCAGTACGGGCGGTTTGGGGACAGATACGCAGTATTTT. V is TRBV28 and J is TRBJ2-3, with D hard to call. The germline V gene encodes CDR1 MDHEN and CDR2 SYDVKM. The V end was cut by 9 bases, the J end by 3 bases, with 16 bases between. CDR3 length: 14 amino acids. The complete variable domain, with remaining parts taken from reference TRBV28 and TRBJ2-3, reads DVKVTQSSRYLVKRTGEKVFLECVQDMDHENMFWYRQDPGLGLRLIYFSYDVKMKEKGDIPEGYSVSREKKERFSLILESASTNQTSMYLCASTGGLGTDTQYFGPGTRLTVL.

This clonotype occurred many times. This chain uses TRBV7-2 with TRBJ1-3, with 7 bases aligning to TRBD1. V trimming: 4 bases; J trimming: 0 bases; junction bases outside the gene matches: 3. In germline, CDR1 is SGHTA, CDR2 FQGNSA. CDR3 size: 15 residues. The CDR3 spells CASSSTGYSGNTIYF. The DNA for the CDR3 is TGTGCCAGCAGCTCGACAGGGTACTCTGGAAACACCATATATTTT.

To note about this clonotype: This may come from a read error, since a much larger clone is one base off. The J gene is TRBJ1-3, the V gene TRBV2; D is unresolved. Trimming pared 6 bases from V and 4 bases from J, leaving 13 bases between. CDR1 and CDR2 from the germline V gene are SNHLY and FYNNEI. This CDR3 comprises 14 residues. In nucleotides, the CDR3 is TGTGCCAGCAGGAGCAGCAGTCTCGGAAACACCATATATTTT. It encodes CASRSSSLGNTIYF.

This clonotype was found many times. The chain couples TRBV25-1 to TRBJ1-2, with TRBD1 identical over 8 bases. The CDR3 loop spans 13 amino acids. The V segment lost 6 bases and the J segment 8 bases; nucleotides outside the gene matches: 8. CDR1 MGHDK and CDR2 SYGVNS come from the germline V gene. The DNA for the CDR3 is TGTGCCAGCAGCCAGACAGGGGAGGGGGGCTACACCTTC. Its translation: CASSQTGEGGYTF.

Turning to this clonotype: A read error may explain this, as a much larger clone is one base away. The chain carries TRBV7-2 and TRBJ2-2; D perhaps matches TRBD1 (6 bases). This CDR3 spans 14 amino acids. Trimming stripped 7 bases from V and 6 bases from J, with 15 bases between. The V gene's germline CDR1 is SGHTA and CDR2 FQGNSA. The CDR3 loop is CASTHVAGAGELFF. CDR3 DNA: TGTGCCAGCACCCACGTGGCAGGGGCCGGGGAGCTGTTTTTT. The full variable domain, its missing parts supplied by reference TRBV7-2 and TRBJ2-2, is GAGVSQSPSNKVTEKGKDVELRCDPISGHTALYWYRQSLGQGLEFLIYFQGNSAPDKSGLPSDRFSAERTGGSVSTLTIQRTQQEDSAVYLCASTHVAGAGELFFGEGSRLTVL.

There are a few counts of this clonotype. A much larger clonotype is one base distant, so this may be a read error. The chain recombines TRBV28 with TRBJ2-7; either TRBD1 or TRBD2 may supply D (5 bases each). The CDR3 consists of 15 residues. CDR1 MDHEN and CDR2 SYDVKM come from the germline V gene. V lost 6 bases to trimming and J lost 7 bases, with 22 bases between them. Here the CDR3 reads CASRTGTSERDEQYF. CDR3 coding DNA: TGTGCCAGCAGGACCGGGACGTCGGAGAGGGATGAGCAGTACTTC.

Remarks on this clonotype: Its ends do not fully match the called genes, so a read error is possible. V gene TRBV27 combines with J gene TRBJ2-2; a possible D gene is TRBD2 (5 bases). Germline V gives CDR1 MNHEY, CDR2 SMNVEV (reference sequence). This CDR3 comprises 16 residues. The CDR3 DNA reads TGTGCCAGCGGTTCATCCATCCAGGCCTTCACCGGGGAGTTGTTTTTT. Protein product: CASGSSIQAFTGELFF.

This clonotype was seen repeatedly, ten times or more. The V call is TRBV4-2, the J call TRBJ2-3; 13 bases line up with TRBD2. This CDR3 is built from 17 residues. Germline V gene data show CDR1 as LGHNA and CDR2 as YNFKEQ. V lost 1 base to trimming and J lost 4 bases; unmatched junction nucleotides: 5. Written as DNA, the CDR3 is TGTGCCAGCAGCCAAGGACTAGCGGGAGGCCGTGCAGATACGCAGTATTTT. As protein: CASSQGLAGGRADTQYF.

The rearrangement joins TRBV10-3 to TRBJ2-7; possible D gene TRBD2, 7 bases. V lost 10 bases and J 7 bases, leaving 26 bases between the germline ends. The CDR3 is 15 amino acids. CDR1 is ENHRY and CDR2 is SYGVKD in the germline V gene. The CDR3 spells CATIPTRGGDNEQYF. CDR3 sequence (DNA): TGTGCCACCATACCGACTAGAGGGGGGGACAATGAGCAGTACTTC.

Turning to this clonotype: This may arise from a read error, as a much more abundant clone is one base away. J is TRBJ2-1 and V is TRBV6-2 or TRBV6-3; 7 bases are a match to TRBD2. Germline loops: CDR1 MNHEY, CDR2 SVGEGT. V gave up 3 bases and J gave up 10 bases; unmatched junction bases: 9. The CDR3 extends over 14 amino acids. CDR3 DNA sequence: TGTGCCAGCAGTTATCCGGGGGGTGCCTACGAGCAGTTCTTC. As protein: CASSYPGGAYEQFF.

This rearrangement joins TRBV7-2 to TRBJ1-2, with D unresolved. The CDR3 consists of 13 residues. Germline V lookup: CDR1 SGHTA, CDR2 FQGNSA. Trimming shortened V by 4 bases and J by 4 bases, and 10 bases separated the two germline ends. As DNA, the CDR3 is TGTGCCAGCAGCTCGAGTAGTCGCTATGGCTACACCTTC. It is translated as CASSSSSRYGYTF.

This clonotype has a single count. V usage is TRBV7-2 and J usage is TRBJ2-6, with a possible D match to TRBD1 (6 bases). The CDR3 runs 17 residues. Germline loops: CDR1 SGHTA, CDR2 FQGNSA. Trimming pared 5 bases from V and 0 bases from J, leaving 14 bases between. The CDR3 bases are TGTGCCAGCAGCCCAGGACAGTGGGCCTCTGGGGCCAACGTCCTGACTTTC. Translated: CASSPGQWASGANVLTF.

Remarks on this clonotype: This may be a read error, as it is one base from a much larger clone. This chain joins TRBV6-5 and TRBJ2-6; 7 bases agree with TRBD1. Looked up from germline, CDR1 is MNHEY and CDR2 is SVGAGI. CDR3 size: 15 residues. The CDR3 DNA reads TGTGCCAGCAGTAACAGGGGATCTGGGGCCAACGTCCTGGCTTTC. This encodes CASSNRGSGANVLAF.

In the case of this clonotype: Since a much larger clone is just one base distant, this may be a read error. The chain couples TRBV18 to TRBJ1-2; D is ambiguous. V was shortened by 2 bases and J by 7 bases, with 11 bases between the two germline ends. The CDR3 is made up of 13 amino acids. CDR1 and CDR2 from the germline V gene are KGHSH and LQKENI. CDR3 sequence (DNA): TGTGCCAGCTCACCAGAGAGCTTAGGTGGCTACACCTTC. Translation: CASSPESLGGYTF.